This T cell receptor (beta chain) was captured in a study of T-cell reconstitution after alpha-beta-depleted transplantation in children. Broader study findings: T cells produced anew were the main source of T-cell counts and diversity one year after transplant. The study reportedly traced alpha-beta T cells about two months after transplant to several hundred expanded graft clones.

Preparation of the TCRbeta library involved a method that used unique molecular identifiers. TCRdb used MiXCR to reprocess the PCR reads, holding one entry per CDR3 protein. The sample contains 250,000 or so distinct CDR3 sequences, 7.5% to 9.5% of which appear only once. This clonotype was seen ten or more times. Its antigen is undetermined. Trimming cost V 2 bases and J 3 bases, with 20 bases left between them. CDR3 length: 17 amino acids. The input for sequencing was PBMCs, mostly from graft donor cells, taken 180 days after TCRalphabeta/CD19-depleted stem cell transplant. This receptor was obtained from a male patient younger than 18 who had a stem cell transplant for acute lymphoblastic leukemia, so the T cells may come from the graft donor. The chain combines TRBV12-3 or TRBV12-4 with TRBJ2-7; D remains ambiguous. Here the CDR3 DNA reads TGTGCCAGCAGTTTAAGTCGTGGTAGCCCGAATCACTACGAGCAGTACTTC. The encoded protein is CASSLSRGSPNHYEQYF.